The text below deals with one T cell receptor beta chain. Per germline, CDR1 MDHEN and CDR2 SYDVKM. There are 15 residues in the CDR3. Trimming removed 2 bases from V and 2 bases from J, with 12 bases in between. The method was immunoSEQ multiplex PCR; TCRdb's version includes in-frame clones alone and lacks a portion of them. The profile covers 60,000 to 75,000 clones, with 90% appearing a single time and roughly 3% taken by the ten largest. These data are taken from a study of cytotoxic CD8 clonotypes in ibrutinib-treated CLL. Study overall: Some 25 partial and 2 complete responses; at median 68 months, approximately 14 remitted, some 12 progressed.

The source is a human donor with chronic lymphocytic leukemia. This specimen consisted of PBMCs, obtained after 12 months of ibrutinib treatment. This chain connects TRBV28 to TRBJ1-1, with D maybe TRBD1 (6 bases). CDR3 sequence (DNA): TGTGCCAGCAGTTTAAATACAGGGCGAAACACTGAAGCTTTCTTT. Translation gives CASSLNTGRNTEAFF.